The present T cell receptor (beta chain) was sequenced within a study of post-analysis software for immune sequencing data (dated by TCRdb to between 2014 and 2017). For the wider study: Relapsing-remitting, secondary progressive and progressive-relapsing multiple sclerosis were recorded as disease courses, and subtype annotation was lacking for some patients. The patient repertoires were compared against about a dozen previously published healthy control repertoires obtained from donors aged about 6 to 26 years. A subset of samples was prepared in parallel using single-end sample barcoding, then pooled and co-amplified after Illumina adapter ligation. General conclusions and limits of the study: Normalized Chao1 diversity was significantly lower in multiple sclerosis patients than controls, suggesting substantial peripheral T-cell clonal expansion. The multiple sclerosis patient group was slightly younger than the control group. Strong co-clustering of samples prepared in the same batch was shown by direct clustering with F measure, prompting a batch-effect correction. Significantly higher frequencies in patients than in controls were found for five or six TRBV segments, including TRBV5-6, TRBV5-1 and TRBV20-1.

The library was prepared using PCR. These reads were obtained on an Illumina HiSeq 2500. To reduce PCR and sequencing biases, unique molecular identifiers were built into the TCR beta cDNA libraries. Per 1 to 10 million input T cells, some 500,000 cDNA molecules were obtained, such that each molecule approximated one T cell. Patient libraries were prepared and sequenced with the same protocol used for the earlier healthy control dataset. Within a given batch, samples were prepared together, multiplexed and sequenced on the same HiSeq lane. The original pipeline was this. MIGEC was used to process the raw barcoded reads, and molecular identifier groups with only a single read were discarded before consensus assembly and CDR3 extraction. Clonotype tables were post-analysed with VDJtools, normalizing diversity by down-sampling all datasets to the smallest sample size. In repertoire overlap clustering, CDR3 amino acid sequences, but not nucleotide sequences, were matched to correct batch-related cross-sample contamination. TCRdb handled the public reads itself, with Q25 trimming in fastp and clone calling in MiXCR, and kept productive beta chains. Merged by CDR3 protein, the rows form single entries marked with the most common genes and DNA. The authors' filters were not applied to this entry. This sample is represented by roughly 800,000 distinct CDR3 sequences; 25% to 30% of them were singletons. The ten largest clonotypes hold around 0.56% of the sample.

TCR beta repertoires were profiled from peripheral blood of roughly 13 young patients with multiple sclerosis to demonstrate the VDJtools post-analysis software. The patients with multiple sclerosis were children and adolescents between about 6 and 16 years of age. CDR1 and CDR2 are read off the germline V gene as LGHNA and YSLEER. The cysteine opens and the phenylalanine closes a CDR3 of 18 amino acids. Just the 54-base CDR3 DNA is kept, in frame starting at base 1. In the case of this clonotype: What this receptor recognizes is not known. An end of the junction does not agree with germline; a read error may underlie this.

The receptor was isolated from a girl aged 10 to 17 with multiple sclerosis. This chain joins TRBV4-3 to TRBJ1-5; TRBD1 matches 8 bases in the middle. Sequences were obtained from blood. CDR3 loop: CASSHQRGDRFGNQPRHF. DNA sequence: TGCGCCAGCAGCCACCAAAGAGGGGACAGGTTCGGCAATCAGCCCCGGCATTTT.